The rows below give T cell receptor beta chains drawn from one sample of a study of PD-L1 blockade in urothelial cancer. Assay: immunoSEQ multiplex PCR; the TCRdb copy retains only in-frame clones and omits some. The sample consists of tens of thousands of clones, over 65% of them appearing once. Sequenced here: PBMCs, sampled around atezolizumab (anti-PD-L1) treatment. These TCRs come from an older man with urothelial cancer. The CDR3 runs from the conserved cysteine through the conserved F or W. D genes are given only for firm matches. Only part of the rows carry a size: once, few, many, or a class if the clone is expanded.

15 TRBD2 TRBJ2-7 NA TRBV7-2 TGTGCCAGCAGCTTAGGGGGTAGCGGGACCTACGAGCAGTACTTC CASSLGGSGTYEQYF
14 TRBD1 TRBJ2-2 NA TRBV7-9 TGTGCCAGCAGTCGACAGGGGGAGGCCGGGGAGCTGTTTTTT CASSRQGEAGELFF
15 TRBD2 TRBJ2-1 once TRBV28 TGTGCCAGCAGTTCGGGCGGGAGCTCCTACAATGAGCAGTTCTTC CASSSGGSSYNEQFF
15 NA TRBJ2-7 once TRBV19 TGTGCCAGTAGTATCTACCAGGGGCCCGGGTACGAGCAGTACTTC CASSIYQGPGYEQYF
17 TRBD1 TRBJ2-6 NA TRBV27 TGTGCCAGCAGCCCCGGGACAGGGGACTCTGGGGCCAACGTCCTGACTTTC CASSPGTGDSGANVLTF
15 TRBD1 TRBJ1-2 NA TRBV10-2 TGCGCCAGCAGTGAGAATCCAGGGGGAGGCTATGGCTACACCTTC CASSENPGGGYGYTF
13 TRBD2 TRBJ2-7 NA TRBV7-9 TGTGCTTGGGGGGAGGGCCCCGACTACGAGCAGTACTTC CAWGEGPDYEQYF
14 TRBD2 TRBJ2-1 NA TRBV5-1 TGCGCCAGCAGCTTAATAGCGGGAGCCAATGAGCAGTTCTTC CASSLIAGANEQFF
11 NA TRBJ2-1 medium-sized TRBV9 TGTGCCAGCAGCGACAACAATGAGCAGTTCTTC CASSDNNEQFF
15 NA TRBJ2-1 once TRBV5-1 TGCGCCAGCAGCTTGGCCTTAGCGGACTACAATGAGCAGTTCTTC CASSLALADYNEQFF
20 TRBD2 TRBJ2-2 NA TRBV4-3 TGCGCCAGCAGCCAAGATGAGGCTAGCGGGAGCCGGGAGTACACCGGGGAGCTGTTTTTT CASSQDEASGSREYTGELFF
16 TRBD2 TRBJ2-1 NA TRBV5-4 TGTGCCAGCAGCAGTGACCTAGCGGGTTCCTACAATGAGCAGTTCTTC CASSSDLAGSYNEQFF
13 NA TRBJ1-2 NA TRBV5-6 TGTGCCAGCAGCTTGCGAGGGGGCTATGGCTACACCTTC CASSLRGGYGYTF